The clone carrying this TCR beta chain was counted a few times. TCRdb used MiXCR to reprocess the 5' RACE reads, holding one entry per CDR3 protein. The sample has 450,000 to 650,000 distinct CDR3 sequences, around 17% seen once. The CDR3 runs 17 residues. Trimming removed 2 bases from V and 8 bases from J; junction bases left unmatched: 10. The germline V gene has CDR1 MGHDK and CDR2 SYGVNS. The record originates from a study of T-cell memory formation after mild COVID-19. Looking at the study overall: TCR clusters mostly belonged to single donors.

The source material was PBMCs or a T cell subset sorted from them (not recorded which). V and J are TRBV25-1 and TRBJ2-1; 12 nucleotides line up with TRBD2. The clonotype was recovered from an adult woman who had mild COVID-19 (a few samples of this study predate the infection). Cell type and time point are not known. Here the CDR3 reads CASSEGGLAGGHDEQFF. The CDR3 DNA is TGTGCCAGCAGTGAAGGGGGGCTAGCGGGAGGGCATGATGAGCAGTTCTTC. The entire variable domain, with the rest obtained from reference TRBV25-1 and TRBJ2-1, is as follows: EADIYQTPRYLVIGTGKKITLECSQTMGHDKMYWYQQDPGMELHLIHYSYGVNSTEKGDLSSESTVSRIRTEHFPLTLESARPSHTSQYLCASSEGGLAGGHDEQFFGPGTRLTVL.